The 17 T cell receptor beta chains below come from one sample, sequenced in a study of neurological immune-mediated disorders. From the 5' RACE reads, TCRdb called clonotypes with MiXCR, one entry per CDR3 protein. Of some 65,000 distinct CDR3 sequences in the sample, 3.5% to 5% were seen once. Sequencing input: PBMCs. The receptors were gathered from a man in his fifties with multiple sclerosis.

This clonotype was seen many times. For the CDR3, the DNA is TGCGCCAGCTCGGGGGGGTACTCCTACAATGAGCAGTTCTTC. Its protein is CASSGGYSYNEQFF. V is TRBV5-1 and J is TRBJ2-1; 8 positions agree with TRBD2. V lost 7 bases to trimming and J lost 0 bases; unmatched junction nucleotides: 3. The CDR3 consists of 14 residues. The germline gives CDR1 SGHRS, CDR2 YFSETQ.

This clonotype was found many times. The rearrangement links TRBV10-3 to TRBJ2-7; 9 positions match TRBD1. Germline V gene lookup returns CDR1 ENHRY and CDR2 SYGVKD. J was trimmed by 0 bases and V by 0 bases; bases with no gene match: 3. The CDR3 is made up of 16 amino acids. The CDR3 nucleotides are TGTGCCATCAGTGAGTCGGACAGGGGACGCTCCTACGAGCAGTACGTC. This encodes CAISESDRGRSYEQYV.

The sample holds many counts of this clonotype. The V gene is TRBV7-9, the J gene TRBJ2-2; no clear D gene. Germline V gives CDR1 SEHNR, CDR2 FQNEAQ (reference sequence). V was trimmed by 0 bases and J by 7 bases, leaving 6 bases between them. This CDR3 comprises 13 residues. CDR3 loop: CASSLAWRGELFF. As DNA, the CDR3 is TGTGCCAGCAGCTTAGCATGGCGCGGGGAGCTGTTTTTT.

The sample holds many counts of this clonotype. V gene TRBV15 combines with J gene TRBJ2-1, with D hard to call. Germline CDR1 reads LNHNV; CDR2 reads YYDKDF (reference sequence). V shed 4 bases and J shed 0 bases, with 10 bases lying between them. The CDR3 is 15 residues long. For the CDR3, the DNA is TGTGCCACCAGCACCTCGCGGAGCTCCTACAATGAGCAGTTCTTC. The encoded protein is CATSTSRSSYNEQFF.

This clonotype was seen repeatedly, ten times or more. J is TRBJ2-7 and V is TRBV20-1; D may correspond to TRBD1 or TRBD2 (5 bases each). The V end lost 1 base, the J end lost 2 bases, and 15 bases lay between the germline ends. Germline CDR1 is DFQATT and CDR2 is SNEGSKA (reference sequence). The CDR3 is made up of 15 amino acids. The DNA of the CDR3 is TGCAGTGCTAGAGGGTCCGGGACGGGAACCTACGAGCAGTACTTC. Its protein product is CSARGSGTGTYEQYF.

This clonotype was seen repeatedly, ten times or more. The V and J genes are TRBV6-2 or TRBV6-3 and TRBJ1-1; no clear D. CDR1 MNHEY and CDR2 SVGEGT come from the germline V gene. This CDR3 spans 13 amino acids. Trimming removed 7 bases at V and 4 bases at J, with 13 bases between. The CDR3 region has the DNA TGTGCCAGCACCCGAACGGCGGGCACTGAAGCTTTCTTT. Its translation is CASTRTAGTEAFF.

Ten or more counts support this clonotype. The chain links TRBV7-9 to TRBJ2-7; 7 bases fit TRBD1. This CDR3 spans 14 amino acids. V lost 5 bases and J lost 6; bases outside the gene matches: 10. CDR1 SEHNR and CDR2 FQNEAQ come from the germline V gene (reference sequence). CDR3 sequence: CASSTDRQGAEQYV. The CDR3 nucleotides read TGTGCCAGCAGCACAGATAGACAGGGCGCCGAGCAGTACGTC.

Ten or more counts support this clonotype. The chain employs TRBV4-3 and TRBJ2-1; tentative D call: TRBD1 (5 bases). Germline CDR1 is LGHNA and CDR2 is YSLEER. Trimming removed 0 bases at V and 2 bases at J, with 11 bases between. The CDR3 is 16 residues long. The CDR3: CASSQEVQAAYNEQFF. CDR3 nucleotide sequence: TGCGCCAGCAGCCAAGAGGTACAGGCGGCCTACAATGAGCAGTTCTTC.

This clonotype occurred many times. The rearrangement joins TRBV4-1 to TRBJ2-3; D gene ambiguous. Per the germline V gene, CDR1 is MGHRA and CDR2 is YSYEKL. Trimming pared 0 bases from V and 0 bases from J, leaving 13 bases between. The CDR3 is 17 residues long. The CDR3 here is CASSQDFREPSTDTQYF. CDR3 coding DNA: TGCGCCAGCAGCCAAGATTTTAGGGAACCAAGCACAGATACGCAGTATTTT.

This clonotype was seen ten or more times. This chain connects TRBV28 to TRBJ1-2, with D unresolved. The CDR3 extends over 12 amino acids. Looked up from germline, CDR1 is MDHEN and CDR2 is SYDVKM. V was trimmed by 5 bases and J by 6 bases, leaving 10 bases between them. CDR3 sequence (DNA): TGTGCCAGCAGTCTGCTCCCCGATGGCTACACCTTC. This gives the protein CASSLLPDGYTF.

This clonotype was seen ten or more times. V gene TRBV5-1 combines with J gene TRBJ2-7; possibly TRBD1 for D (6 bases). The germline gives CDR1 SGHRS, CDR2 YFSETQ. The CDR3 spans 13 residues. Trimming shortened V by 4 bases and J by 2 bases, and 10 bases separated the two germline ends. CDR3 sequence (DNA): TGCGCCAGCAGCGTGGACAGAGCCTACGAGCAGTACTTC. Its protein is CASSVDRAYEQYF. The full variable domain, completed using reference TRBV5-1 and TRBJ2-7, is KAGVTQTPRYLIKTRGQQVTLSCSPISGHRSVSWYQQTPGQGLQFLFEYFSETQRNKGNFPGRFSGRQFSNSRSEMNVSTLELGDSALYLCASSVDRAYEQYFGPGTRLTVT.

This clonotype has ten or more counts. The chain uses TRBV12-3 or TRBV12-4 and TRBJ2-5; no definite D call. V was clipped by 5 bases and J by 5 bases, with 9 bases between them. This CDR3 comprises 12 residues. CDR3 amino acids: CASSPNVETQYF. The CDR3 DNA sequence: TGTGCCAGCAGTCCAAATGTGGAGACCCAGTACTTC.

This clonotype showed up many times. CDR3 nucleotides: TGCAGTGCTCCTAGACGGACCTACAATGAGCAGTTCTTC. As protein: CSAPRRTYNEQFF. This rearrangement joins TRBV20-1 to TRBJ2-1; unclear D gene. The length of the CDR3 is 13 residues. Germline assignment: CDR1 DFQATT and CDR2 SNEGSKA (reference sequence). Trimming pared 5 bases from V and 2 bases from J, leaving 10 bases between.

This clonotype was recorded at least ten times. Here the CDR3 DNA reads TGTGCCAGCAGCGATCGAGGACTAGACAACTCCGAGACCCAGTACTTC. Protein: CASSDRGLDNSETQYF. This chain connects TRBV5-5 to TRBJ2-5; 7 bases align to TRBD2. CDR3 length: 16 residues. Germline CDR1 SGHKS, CDR2 YYEKEE (reference sequence). After removal of 4 bases from V and 5 bases from J, the junction contained 14 bases not matched to a gene.

Regarding this clonotype: Germline is not matched at one junction end, which may reflect a read error. For the CDR3, the DNA is TGTGCCAGCAGTACCGGTGGTTCCCTCAACTTT. It codes for CASSTGGSLNF. This rearrangement joins TRBV12-3 or TRBV12-4 to TRBJ1-6; D not certain. This CDR3 is 11 amino acids long.

This clonotype was seen ten or more times. The chain uses TRBV6-2 or TRBV6-3 and TRBJ2-5, with 7 nucleotides matching TRBD2. V dropped 6 bases and J dropped 3; count of bases not matched to a gene: 13. Germline-derived CDR1 and CDR2 are MNHEY and SVGEGT. There are 16 residues in the CDR3. This CDR3 is CASRGRGAGKEETQYF. CDR3 DNA: TGTGCCAGCAGGGGGAGGGGCGCAGGGAAGGAAGAGACCCAGTACTTC.

This clonotype has at least ten counts. This chain connects TRBV5-8 to TRBJ1-4; a weak D match, TRBD1 (5 bases). With 2 bases removed from V and 0 bases from J, the gap between germline ends came to 11 bases. The germline V gene encodes CDR1 SGHTS and CDR2 YDEGEE. There are 16 residues in the CDR3. The CDR3 DNA is TGTGCCAGCAGCTTTGGGACCGGCGCAACTAATGAAAAACTGTTTTTT. Protein sequence: CASSFGTGATNEKLFF.